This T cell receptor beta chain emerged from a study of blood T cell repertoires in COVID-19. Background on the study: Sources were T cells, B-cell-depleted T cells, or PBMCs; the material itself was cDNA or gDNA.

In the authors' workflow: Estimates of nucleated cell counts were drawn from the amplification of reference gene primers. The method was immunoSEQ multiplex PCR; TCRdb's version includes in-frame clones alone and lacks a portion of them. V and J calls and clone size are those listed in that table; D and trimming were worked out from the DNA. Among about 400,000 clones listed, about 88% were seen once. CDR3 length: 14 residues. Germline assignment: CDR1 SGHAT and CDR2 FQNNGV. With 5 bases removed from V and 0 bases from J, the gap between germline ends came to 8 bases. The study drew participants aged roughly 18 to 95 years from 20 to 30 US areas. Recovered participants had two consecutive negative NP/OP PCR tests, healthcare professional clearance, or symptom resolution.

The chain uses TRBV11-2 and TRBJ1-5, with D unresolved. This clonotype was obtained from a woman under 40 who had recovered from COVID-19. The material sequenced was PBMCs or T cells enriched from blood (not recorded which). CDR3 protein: CASSPDFSNQPQHF. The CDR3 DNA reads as TGTGCCAGCAGCCCGGACTTTAGCAATCAGCCCCAGCATTTT.